Listed here is a single TCR beta chain. No count is recorded, though its frequency marks this clonotype as medium-sized (0.01 to 0.1%). Its binding antigen is unknown. The data belong to a study of human CD8 memory T cell subsets (dated by TCRdb to 2019 to 2021). Some background on the complete study: TCRbeta repertoires of stem-like (TSTEM), progenitor exhausted-like (TPEX) and effector memory CD8+ T cell subsets were compared to assess their clonal relationships. Several donors each provided TSTEM, TPEX and effector memory subsets, from which TCRbeta repertoires were obtained. What the work shows at the level of the full study, not this receptor alone: Only TCRbeta chains were sequenced, and repertoire comparisons rested on over 5 donors tested with paired t-tests and Bonferroni correction. Normalized Shannon-Wiener diversity was similarly high in TSTEM and TPEX subsets, while effector memory subsets were less diverse by comparison. Based on Chao1 estimates, TSTEM subsets appeared to have greater repertoire diversity than TPEX subsets, which may reflect a broader range of specificities. Clonotypes were shared with effector memory cells by both stem-like subsets, but only minimal overlap was found between TSTEM and TPEX repertoires, suggesting distinct antigen spectra.

Peripheral blood mononuclear cells were isolated from healthy donor buffy coats by density gradient separation. In the study, total CD8+ T cells were enriched by negative magnetic separation with EasySep or MojoSort CD8+ T cell isolation kits. For each subset, total RNA was extracted using an RNeasy Mini Kit from duplicate vials of around 150,000 sorted CD8+ T cells. The PBMCs were used fresh or after being cryopreserved in fetal bovine serum with around 9.2% DMSO. Fluorescence-activated cell sorting on a FACSAria III was used to sort the CD8+ T cell subsets to purity. Measured from the cysteine to the phenylalanine, the CDR3 is 16 residues long. No DNA is listed. Reading the germline V gene (reference sequence) gives CDR1 DFQATT and CDR2 SNEGSKA. Sequencing relied on a NextSeq 550. A Human TCR Profiling Kit was used to prepare UMI-labeled 5' RACE TCRbeta libraries. Every TCRbeta library was prepared in parallel with an identical number of PCR cycles. The authors' pipeline ran thus. The number of functional CDR3beta clonotypes in each TCRbeta library ranged from about 2,700 to 20,000. MIGEC 1.2.9 was used for UMI extraction and consensus assembly, with a minimum of three reads required per UMI. MiXCR 3.0.3 was used to extract in-frame CDR3beta repertoires. After each sample was downsampled to 42,000 randomly selected UMIs, diversity metrics were computed in VDJtools 1.2.1. Repertoire overlap metrics D, R and F2 were calculated in VDJtools for the top 3,000 clones of each sample pair. Each entry corresponds to one CDR3 protein sequence from reads that TCRdb reprocessed, and DNA is not given. The V and J calls follow TCRdb's processing rather than the paper's. The sample table records 5,000 or so distinct CDR3 sequences. The top ten clonotypes cover more than 25% of the sample.

The sample consisted of CD8+ effector memory T cells (TEM) sorted from PBMCs. The meaning of the sample's cell subset or site label: effector memory CD8 T cells, CCR7- CD45RO+ CD95+. This chain joins TRBV20-1 to TRBJ2-7; no DNA is available, so the TRBD2 call from TCRdb remains unchecked. The sequence came from a human donor in good health. CDR3 region: CSAREVRSGESYEQYF.